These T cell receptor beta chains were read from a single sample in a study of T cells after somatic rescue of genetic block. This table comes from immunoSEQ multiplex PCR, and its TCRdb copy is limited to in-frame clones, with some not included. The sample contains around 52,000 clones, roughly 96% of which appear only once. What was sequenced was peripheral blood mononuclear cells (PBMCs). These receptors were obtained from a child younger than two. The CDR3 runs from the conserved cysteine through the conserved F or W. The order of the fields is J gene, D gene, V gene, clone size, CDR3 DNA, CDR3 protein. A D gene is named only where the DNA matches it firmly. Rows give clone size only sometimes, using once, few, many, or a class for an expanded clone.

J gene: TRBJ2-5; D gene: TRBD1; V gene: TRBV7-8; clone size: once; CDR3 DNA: TGTGCCAGCAGCTTATCAGGGGGCGGGAAGACCCAGTACTTC; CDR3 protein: CASSLSGGGKTQYF
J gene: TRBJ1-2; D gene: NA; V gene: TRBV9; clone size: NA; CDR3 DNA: TGTGCCAGCAGCGCGAATTATGGCTACACCTTC; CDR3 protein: CASSANYGYTF
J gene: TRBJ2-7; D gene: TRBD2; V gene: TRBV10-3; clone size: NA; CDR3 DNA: TGTGCCATCATTGATAGCGGGAGGGCCTACGAGCAGTACTTC; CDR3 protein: CAIIDSGRAYEQYF
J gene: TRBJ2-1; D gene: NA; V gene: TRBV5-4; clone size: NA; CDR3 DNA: TGTGCCAGCAGCTTGGCGGGCATTTACAATGAGCAGTTCTTC; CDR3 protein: CASSLAGIYNEQFF
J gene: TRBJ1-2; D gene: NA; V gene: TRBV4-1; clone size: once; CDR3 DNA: TGCGCCAGCAGCCCCGTCGGGATAAAAAACTATGGCTACACCTTC; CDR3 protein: CASSPVGIKNYGYTF
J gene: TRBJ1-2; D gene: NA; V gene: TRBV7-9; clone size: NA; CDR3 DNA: TGTGCCAGCAGCGGGCCCTCCGGCTATGGCTACACCTTC; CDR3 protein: CASSGPSGYGYTF
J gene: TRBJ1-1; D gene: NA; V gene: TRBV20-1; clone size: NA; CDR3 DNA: TGCAGTGCTAAAGGCCGACCTGAGGCTTTCTTT; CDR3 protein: CSAKGRPEAFF
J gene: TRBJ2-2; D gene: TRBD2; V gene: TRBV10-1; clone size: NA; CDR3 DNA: TGCGCCAGCAGCCCGGTAGCGGGAGCGAACACCGGGGAGCTGTTTTTT; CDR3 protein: CASSPVAGANTGELFF
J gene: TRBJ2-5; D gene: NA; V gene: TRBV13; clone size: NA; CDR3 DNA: TGTGCCAGCAGCTCTTATCGGGGGGCGGGGAAGACCCAGTACTTC; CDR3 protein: CASSSYRGAGKTQYF
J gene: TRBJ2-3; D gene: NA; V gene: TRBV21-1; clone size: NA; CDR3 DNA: TGTGCCAGCAGCAAATCGATTGGACTAGCGGGGAGAGCAGATACGCAGTATTTT; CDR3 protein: CASSKSIGLAGRADTQYF
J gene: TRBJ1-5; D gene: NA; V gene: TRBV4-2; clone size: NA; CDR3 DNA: TGTGCCAGCAGCTTGGACCGCAATCAGCCCCAGCATTTT; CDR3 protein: CASSLDRNQPQHF
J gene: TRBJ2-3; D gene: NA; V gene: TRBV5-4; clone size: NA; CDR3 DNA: TGTGCCAGCAGCTTGGACAAATCTAGCACAGATACGCAGTATTTT; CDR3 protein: CASSLDKSSTDTQYF
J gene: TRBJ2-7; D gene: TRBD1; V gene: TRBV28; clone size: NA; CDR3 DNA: TGTGCCAGCAGTTTAGACAGGGGCGAGCAGTACTTC; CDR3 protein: CASSLDRGEQYF
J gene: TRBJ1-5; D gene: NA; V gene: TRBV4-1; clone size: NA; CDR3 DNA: TGCGCCAGCTCTCGAGGGACCCAAAATCAGCCCCAGCATTTT; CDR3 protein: CASSRGTQNQPQHF
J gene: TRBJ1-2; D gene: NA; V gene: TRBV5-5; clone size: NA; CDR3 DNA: TGTGCCAGCAGCTTGCTAGGGGACTATGGCTACACCTTC; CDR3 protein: CASSLLGDYGYTF
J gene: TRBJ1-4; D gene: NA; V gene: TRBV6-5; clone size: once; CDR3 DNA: TGTGCCAGCAGTTACTCGGGGGAGCATGAAAAACTGTTTTTT; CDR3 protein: CASSYSGEHEKLFF
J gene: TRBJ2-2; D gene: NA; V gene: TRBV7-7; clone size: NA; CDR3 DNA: TGTGCCAGCAGCCCTGACTCGACCGGGGAGCTGTTTTTT; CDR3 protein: CASSPDSTGELFF
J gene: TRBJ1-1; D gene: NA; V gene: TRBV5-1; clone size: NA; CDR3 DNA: TGCGCCAGCAGCTTGGCCGGGAACACTGAAGCTTTCTTT; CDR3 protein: CASSLAGNTEAFF
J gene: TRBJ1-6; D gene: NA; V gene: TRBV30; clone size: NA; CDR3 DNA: TGTGCCTGGAGTCCCGGGTTGGGTAATTCACCCCTCCACTTT; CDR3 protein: CAWSPGLGNSPLHF
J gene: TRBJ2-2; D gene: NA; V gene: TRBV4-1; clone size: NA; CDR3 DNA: TGCGCCAGCAGCCCCCACCGGGGTTTTACCGGGGAGCTGTTTTTT; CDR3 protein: CASSPHRGFTGELFF
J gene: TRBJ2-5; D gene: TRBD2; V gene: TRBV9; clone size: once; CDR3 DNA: TGTGCCAGCAGTGACGCACTAGCGAGTCGGACCCAGTACTTC; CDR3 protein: CASSDALASRTQYF
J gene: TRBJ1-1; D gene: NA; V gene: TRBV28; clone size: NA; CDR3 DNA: TGTGCCAGCAGTCTGCTTCGGACGGCCCGATCTTTCTTT; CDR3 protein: CASSLLRTARSFF